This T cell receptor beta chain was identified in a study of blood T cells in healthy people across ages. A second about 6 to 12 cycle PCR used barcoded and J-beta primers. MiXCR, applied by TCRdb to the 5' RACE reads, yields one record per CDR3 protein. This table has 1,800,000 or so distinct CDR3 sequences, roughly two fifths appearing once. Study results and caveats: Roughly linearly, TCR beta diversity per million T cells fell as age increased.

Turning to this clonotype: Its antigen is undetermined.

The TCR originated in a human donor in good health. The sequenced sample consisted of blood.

The CDR3 is CASSRIRQGALFYEQYF. CDR3 DNA sequence: TGTGCCAGCAGTCGAATAAGACAGGGGGCGCTTTTCTACGAGCAGTACTTC. The chain couples TRBV6-2 or TRBV6-3 to TRBJ2-7, with 10 positions matching TRBD1. V trimming: 5 bases; J trimming: 3 bases; junction bases outside the gene matches: 13. The CDR3 runs 17 residues. CDR1 is MNHEY and CDR2 is SVGEGT in the germline V gene.